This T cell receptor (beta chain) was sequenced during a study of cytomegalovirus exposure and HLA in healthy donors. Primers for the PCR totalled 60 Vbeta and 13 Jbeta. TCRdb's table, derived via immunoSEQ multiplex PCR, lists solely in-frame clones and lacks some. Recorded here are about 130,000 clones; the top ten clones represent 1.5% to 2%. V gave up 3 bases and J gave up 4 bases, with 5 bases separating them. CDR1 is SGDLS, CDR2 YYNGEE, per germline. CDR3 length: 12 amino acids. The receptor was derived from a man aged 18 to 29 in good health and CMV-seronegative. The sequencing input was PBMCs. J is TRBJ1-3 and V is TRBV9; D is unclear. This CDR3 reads CASSGQGNTIYF. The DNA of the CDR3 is TGTGCCAGCAGCGGCCAGGGAAACACCATATATTTT.